The 9 T cell receptor beta chains listed next were all sequenced from one sample in a study of blood T cell repertoires in COVID-19 (dated by TCRdb to 2019 to 2021). Receptors were amplified or captured by the immunoSEQ multiplex PCR assay. TCRdb provides this immuneACCESS table in a form limited to in-frame rearrangements. Some clones are lacking; in checked studies, under half of them reflect an unresolved V gene, and why the rest are absent is not known. The sample includes approximately 170,000 clones, with approximately 82% observed a single time. Of the sample, less than 4.5% falls within the top ten clones. Sequencing was done on a sample of PBMCs or T cells enriched from blood (not recorded which). Receptors were obtained from a woman between 45 and 60 years old in a cohort exposed to, infected with or recovered from COVID-19 (not recorded which).

V gene TRBV28 combines with J gene TRBJ2-2; 9 bases agree with TRBD1. Germline V gene data show CDR1 as MDHEN and CDR2 as SYDVKM. The V and J ends lost 5 bases and 4 bases, in that order; junction bases with no gene match: 8. This CDR3 region has 16 residues. CDR3 nucleotides: TGTGCCAGCAGTGTTACAGGGGGCATTGGCACCGGGGAGCTGTTTTTT. Residues: CASSVTGGIGTGELFF.

This chain uses TRBV29-1 with TRBJ2-2, with unresolved D. The germline V gene has CDR1 SQVTM and CDR2 ANQGSEA. This CDR3 contains 15 residues. CDR3 sequence: CSVVRAGANTGELFF. CDR3 coding DNA: TGCAGTGTGGTCCGTGCAGGCGCGAACACCGGGGAGCTGTTTTTT.

The V gene is TRBV6-1, the J gene TRBJ2-1; D is perhaps TRBD1 (6 bases). V lost 1 base, J lost 13 bases, and 23 bases lay in between. Germline assignment: CDR1 MNHNS and CDR2 SASEGT. The CDR3 extends over 16 amino acids. CDR3 sequence (DNA): TGTGCCAGCAGTGAAGACTCCGGGACACACTCATCAGATCAGTTCTTC. It specifies CASSEDSGTHSSDQFF.

The chain is built from TRBV15 and TRBJ1-6, with D possibly being TRBD1 (5 bases). This CDR3 is built from 17 residues. Trimming left V 1 base short and J 0 bases short, with 10 bases between. CDR1 is LNHNV, CDR2 YYDKDF, per germline (reference sequence). The CDR3, as DNA: TGTGCCACCAGCAGAGTGGGGGGGAGCTCCTATAATTCACCCCTCCACTTT. Translating gives CATSRVGGSSYNSPLHF.

The V gene is TRBV7-2, the J gene TRBJ1-2, with 8 bases that match TRBD1. The J segment lost 2 bases and the V segment lost 7 bases, leaving 6 bases of the junction unmatched. The CDR3 loop spans 14 amino acids. Germline assignment: CDR1 SGHTA and CDR2 FQGNSA. CDR3 in amino acids: CASIPGQGNYGYTF. The CDR3 coding sequence is TGTGCCAGCATCCCCGGACAGGGCAACTATGGCTACACCTTC.

This chain uses TRBV7-6 with TRBJ2-3, with 8 positions matching TRBD2. In germline, CDR1 is SGHVS, CDR2 FNYEAQ. The length of the CDR3 is 13 residues. J was trimmed by 8 bases and V by 5 bases; bases with no gene match: 6. The CDR3 DNA reads TGTGCCAGCAGCGCTGCGGGGGGTTCTACGCAGTATTTT. This sequence encodes CASSAAGGSTQYF. The entire variable domain, with the rest obtained from reference TRBV7-6 and TRBJ2-3, is as follows: GAGVSQSPRYKVTKRGQDVALRCDPISGHVSLYWYRQALGQGPEFLTYFNYEAQQDKSGLPNDRFSAERPEGSISTLTIQRTEQRDSAMYRCASSAAGGSTQYFGPGTRLTVL.

The chain links TRBV28 to TRBJ2-3; D is possibly TRBD2 (5 bases). Trimming left V 3 bases short and J 1 base short, with 8 bases between. CDR1 MDHEN and CDR2 SYDVKM come from the germline V gene. The CDR3 runs 14 residues. Written as DNA, the CDR3 is TGTGCCAGCAGTTTCCAAGCGGGCACAGATACGCAGTATTTT. Amino acids: CASSFQAGTDTQYF.

The rearrangement joins TRBV2 to TRBJ2-5; D unclear. This CDR3 spans 13 amino acids. V lost 11 bases, J lost 4 bases, and 17 bases lay in between. Per germline, CDR1 SNHLY and CDR2 FYNNEI. Here the CDR3 reads CASSPRLSETQYF. In DNA, the CDR3 is TGTGCCTCCTCACCCAGGTTGTCAGAGACCCAGTACTTC.

The CDR3 protein is CASTAGGTGYGYTF. The CDR3 coding sequence is TGTGCCAGCACCGCCGGAGGTACGGGATATGGCTACACCTTC. The chain is built from TRBV5-4 and TRBJ1-2; D remains ambiguous. The V gene's germline CDR1 is SGHNT and CDR2 YYREEE (reference sequence). This CDR3 region has 14 residues. Trimming left V 6 bases short and J 5 bases short, with 17 bases between.